The clone carrying this T cell receptor beta chain was seen a few times. No antigen is known for it. The entry originates in a study of T cells after yellow fever vaccination. Study results and caveats: Peak timing came faster in the weaker secondary response, day 5 versus 15.

MiXCR, applied by TCRdb to the 5' RACE reads, yields one record per CDR3 protein. The table lists almost 600,000 distinct CDR3 sequences, about 13% of them singletons. The sequence was collected from a man aged 30 to 45 who received the YFV17D yellow fever vaccine. Sequences were derived from PBMCs, sampled on the day of the yellow fever booster vaccination.

The CDR3 region has the DNA TGTGCCAGCAGTTTATTAGAGGGGCGGGAGTTCTTCAACGAGCAGTACTTC. It codes for CASSLLEGREFFNEQYF. This chain uses TRBV27 with TRBJ2-7, with 7 bases matching TRBD2. This CDR3 is 17 amino acids long. J lost 5 bases, V lost 1 base, and 14 bases had no gene match. CDR1 MNHEY and CDR2 SMNVEV come from the germline V gene (reference sequence).